This note documents a single TCR beta chain sequence. Germline CDR1 is DFQATT and CDR2 is SNEGSKA (reference sequence). After removal of 5 bases from V and 4 bases from J, the junction contained 13 bases not matched to a gene. The CDR3 spans 16 residues. Sequenced by immunoSEQ multiplex PCR; TCRdb stores in-frame clones only, minus some. The table records around 130,000 clones, around 93% of them present only once. This specimen belongs to a study of control samples from healthy donors and cancer patients. The J gene is TRBJ2-5, the V gene TRBV20-1, with 10 positions matching TRBD1. The sequenced sample consisted of blood. This TCR came from a man between 18 and 29 years old in good health. CDR3 nucleotides: TGCAGTGCTGGTGGGTCGGGGACAGGGGTATCAGAGACCCAGTACTTC. This codes for CSAGGSGTGVSETQYF.